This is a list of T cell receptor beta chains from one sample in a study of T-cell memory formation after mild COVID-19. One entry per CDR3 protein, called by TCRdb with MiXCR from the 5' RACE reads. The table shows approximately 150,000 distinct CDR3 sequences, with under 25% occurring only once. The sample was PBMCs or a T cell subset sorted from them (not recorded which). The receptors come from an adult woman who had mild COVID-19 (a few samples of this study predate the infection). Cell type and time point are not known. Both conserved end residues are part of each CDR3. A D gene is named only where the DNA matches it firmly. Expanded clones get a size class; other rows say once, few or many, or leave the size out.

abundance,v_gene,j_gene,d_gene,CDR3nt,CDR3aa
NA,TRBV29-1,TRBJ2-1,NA,TGCAGCGCCCGAGGCGGGGTCTGGAATGAGCAGTTCTTC,CSARGGVWNEQFF
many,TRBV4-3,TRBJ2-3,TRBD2,TGCGCCAGCAGCCAAGAAGTAGGCCTAGCGGGAGCGGTAGATACGCAGTATTTT,CASSQEVGLAGAVDTQYF
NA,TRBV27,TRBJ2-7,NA,TGTGCCCGCAGTTTGACGGGCCCGACGTACGAGCAGTACTTC,CARSLTGPTYEQYF
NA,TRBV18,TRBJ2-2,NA,TGTGCCAGCTCACCACCGGCAGGGACCACCGGGGAGCTGTTTTTT,CASSPPAGTTGELFF
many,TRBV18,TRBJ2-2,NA,TGTGCCAGCTCACCAACCGGCGTCGCGAACACCGGGGAGCTGTTTTTT,CASSPTGVANTGELFF
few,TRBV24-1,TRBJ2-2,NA,TGTGCCACCAGGGACCTCAACACCGGGGAGCTGTTTTTT,CATRDLNTGELFF
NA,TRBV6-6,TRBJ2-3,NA,TGTGCCAGCAGTCCGCTCGGGACGGTAAGCACAGATACGCAGTATTTT,CASSPLGTVSTDTQYF
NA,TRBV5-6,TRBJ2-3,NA,TGTGCCAGCAGCTTCGGACCCCGCACAGATACGCAGTATTTT,CASSFGPRTDTQYF
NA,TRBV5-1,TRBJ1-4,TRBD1,TGCGCCAGCAGCTCGGACGGGACAGAGTTACCTGGGGGACTGTTTTTT,CASSSDGTELPGGLFF
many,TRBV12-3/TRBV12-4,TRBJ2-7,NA,TGTGCCAGCAGTTCAGAGTCAACCTACGAGCAGTACTTC,CASSSESTYEQYF
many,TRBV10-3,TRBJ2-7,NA,TGTGCCATCAGTGGTGGAGGGGGACAGAACTACGAGCAGTACTTC,CAISGGGGQNYEQYF
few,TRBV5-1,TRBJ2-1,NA,TGCGCCAGCAGCATGGACGCGACCACCTCCAATGAGCAGTTCTTC,CASSMDATTSNEQFF
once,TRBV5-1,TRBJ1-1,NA,TGCGCCAGCAGCTTGAGGGAAGTCGCTGAAGCTTTCTTT,CASSLREVAEAFF
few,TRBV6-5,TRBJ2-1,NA,TGTGCCAGCAGTTACTCGGGGGGGCGCGGCTGGAATGAGCAGTTCTTC,CASSYSGGRGWNEQFF
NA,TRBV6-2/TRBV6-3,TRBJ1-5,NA,TGTGCCAGCAGTTACAGTAGCAATCAGCCCCAGCATTTT,CASSYSSNQPQHF
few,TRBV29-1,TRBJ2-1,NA,TGCAGCGTTCAAAGGGAGCAGGGTAGGGATGAGCAGTTCTTC,CSVQREQGRDEQFF
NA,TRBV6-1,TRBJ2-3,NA,TGTGCCAGCAGTGAAGCGCCGATTAGCACAGATACGCAGTATTTT,CASSEAPISTDTQYF
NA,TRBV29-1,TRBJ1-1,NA,TGCAGCGTTGTAGGGGGGATGGGAACTGAAGCTTTCTTT,CSVVGGMGTEAFF
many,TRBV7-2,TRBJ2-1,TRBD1,TGTGCCAGCAGCTTAGATCGGACAGGCAATGAGCAGTTCTTC,CASSLDRTGNEQFF
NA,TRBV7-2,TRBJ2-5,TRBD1,TGTGCCAGCAGCCTCGGACAGGGGGAAGAGACCCAGTACTTC,CASSLGQGEETQYF
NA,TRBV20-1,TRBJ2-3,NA,TGCAGTGCTAGAGTTCCGGGAGTGTCCACAGATACGCAGTATTTT,CSARVPGVSTDTQYF
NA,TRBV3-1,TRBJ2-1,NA,TGTGCCAGCAGCCAGACGCATGAGCAGTTCTTC,CASSQTHEQFF
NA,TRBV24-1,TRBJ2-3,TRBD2,TGTGCCACCAGTGATTTATCTTTCGGGGGGACAGATACGCAGTATTTT,CATSDLSFGGTDTQYF
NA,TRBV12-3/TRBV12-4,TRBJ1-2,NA,TGTGCCAGCAGTTTCCGCAGGGGTAATGGCTACACCTTC,CASSFRRGNGYTF
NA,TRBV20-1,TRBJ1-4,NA,TGCAGTGCTAGAGAGGGGCCGGACGAAAAACTGTTTTTT,CSAREGPDEKLFF
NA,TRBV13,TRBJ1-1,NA,TGTGCCAGCAGCGGCGCCGGGACGTTCCTGGGGCTGAACACTGAAGCTTTCTTT,CASSGAGTFLGLNTEAFF
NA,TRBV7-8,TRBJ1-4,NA,TGTGCCAGCAGCCTCGGGCGGAAGGGCGCAACTAATGAAAAACTGTTTTTT,CASSLGRKGATNEKLFF
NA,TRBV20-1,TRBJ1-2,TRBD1,TGCAGTGCTCCCCCGGGACAGGGGTATGGCTACACCTTC,CSAPPGQGYGYTF
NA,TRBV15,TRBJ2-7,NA,TGTGCCACCAGCAGAGGAAACCGGGACGGAATCTACGAGCAGTACTTC,CATSRGNRDGIYEQYF
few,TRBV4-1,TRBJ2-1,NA,TGCGCCAGCAGCCAAGGAGTCGGGAAGCAGTTCTTC,CASSQGVGKQFF
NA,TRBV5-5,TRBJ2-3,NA,TGTGCCAGCAGCTTGGAGACGCGTACAGATACGCAGTATTTT,CASSLETRTDTQYF
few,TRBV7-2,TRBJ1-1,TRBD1,TGTGCCAGCAGCTTCCGGGACAGAAACACTGAAGCTTTCTTT,CASSFRDRNTEAFF
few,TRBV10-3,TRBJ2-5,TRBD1,TGTGCCATCAGGACCGACAGGGAAGAGACCCAGTACTTC,CAIRTDREETQYF
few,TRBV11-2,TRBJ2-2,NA,TGTGCCAGCAGCTTAATCCGGGACGCCCTTATCGGGGAGCTGTTTTTT,CASSLIRDALIGELFF
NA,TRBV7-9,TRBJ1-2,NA,TGTGCCAGCAGCTTACGCGGAGATGTCGACTATGGCTACACCTTC,CASSLRGDVDYGYTF
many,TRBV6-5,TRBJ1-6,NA,TGTGCCACCGGGGAGCAGACCAATTCACCCCTCCACTTT,CATGEQTNSPLHF
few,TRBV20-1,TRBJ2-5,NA,TGCAGTGCTATTTTGCTGGGGCGAGTGGAGACCCAGTACTTC,CSAILLGRVETQYF
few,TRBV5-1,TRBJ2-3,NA,TGCGCCACCGGACCGGCCTTTAAAGATACGCAGTATTTT,CATGPAFKDTQYF
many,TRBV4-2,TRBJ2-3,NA,TGTGCCAGCAGCCCAAGGAGCCTTTACACAGATACGCAGTATTTT,CASSPRSLYTDTQYF
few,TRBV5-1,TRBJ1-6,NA,TGCGCCAGCAGCTTGGCGTGGGACCAGGGTTCACCCCTCCACTTT,CASSLAWDQGSPLHF
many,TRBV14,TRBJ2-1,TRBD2,TGTGCCAGCAGCAAATTTAGCGGGGGCGAGCAGTTCTTC,CASSKFSGGEQFF
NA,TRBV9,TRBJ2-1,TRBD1,TGTGCCAGCAGCGTAGCGGCGGGACAGGGCTCCGAGCAGTTCTTC,CASSVAAGQGSEQFF
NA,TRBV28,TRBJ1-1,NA,TGTGCCAGCAGTCCAATACAGGGAGGCACTGAAGCTTTCTTT,CASSPIQGGTEAFF
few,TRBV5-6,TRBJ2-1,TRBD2,TGTGCCAGCAGCTCTTCCGGGACTAGCAATGAGCAGTTCTTC,CASSSSGTSNEQFF
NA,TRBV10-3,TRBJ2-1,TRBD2,TGTGCCATCAGTGAGTCTAGGGCTAGCGGGGTTCCGAGCTCCTACAATGAGCAGTTCTTC,CAISESRASGVPSSYNEQFF
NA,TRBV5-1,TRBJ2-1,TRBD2,TGCGCCAGCAGCTCGCTGGGACTACCTGACAATGAGCAGTTCTTC,CASSSLGLPDNEQFF
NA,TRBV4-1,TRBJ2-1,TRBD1,TGCGCCAGCAGCTACCGGGACAGGCAATACAATGAGCAGTTCTTC,CASSYRDRQYNEQFF
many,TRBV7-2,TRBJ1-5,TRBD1,TGTGCCAGCAGTATCAGGGGGGAACAGCCCCAGCATTTT,CASSIRGEQPQHF
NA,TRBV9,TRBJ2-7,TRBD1,TGTGCCAGCAGCGTAGTTTCGGGACAGGGGAGCGAGCAGTACTTC,CASSVVSGQGSEQYF
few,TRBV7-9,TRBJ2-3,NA,TGTGCCAGCAGCTTAGGAAATAACCCCGCGCAGTATTTT,CASSLGNNPAQYF
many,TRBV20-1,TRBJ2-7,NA,TGCAGTGCGGGGGGGGGCTCGGTTGGCCCATCCTACGAGCAGTACTTC,CSAGGGSVGPSYEQYF
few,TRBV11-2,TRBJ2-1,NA,TGTGCCAGCAGCTTAGATATCGGCCGTCGGGGTGAGCAGTTCTTC,CASSLDIGRRGEQFF
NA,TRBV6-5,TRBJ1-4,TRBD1,TGTGCCAGCAGTTACGGGACAGGGATCGAAAAACTGTTTTTT,CASSYGTGIEKLFF
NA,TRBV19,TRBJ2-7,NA,TGTGCCAGTAGTAATTCGGGTGGGAAGAGCCCCTACGAGCAGTACTTC,CASSNSGGKSPYEQYF
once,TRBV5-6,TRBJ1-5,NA,TGTGCCAGCAGCCTGGCCGGTCAGGGTCCCACAACCGGTCAGCCCCAGCATTTT,CASSLAGQGPTTGQPQHF
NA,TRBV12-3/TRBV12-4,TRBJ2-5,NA,TGTGCCAGCAGTTTCTTCGGGGAGACCCAGTACTTC,CASSFFGETQYF
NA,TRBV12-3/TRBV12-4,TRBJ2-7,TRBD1,TGTGCCAGCAGTCGAAGGCCCGGGACAGGGGTCTACGAGCAGTACTTC,CASSRRPGTGVYEQYF